This is a list of T cell receptor beta chains from one sample in a study of OX40 agonist ivuxolimab in advanced cancers. TCRdb keeps only in-frame clones here, not all; method: immunoSEQ multiplex PCR. The data hold some 74,000 clones, with approximately 78% observed a single time. The material was CD4+ or CD8+ T cells sorted from blood, obtained in a trial of the OX40 agonist ivuxolimab. Receptors were obtained from an adult with an advanced solid tumor such as melanoma, head and neck, liver or kidney cancer. CDR3s include the opening cysteine and the closing phenylalanine or tryptophan. D genes are given only for firm matches. Rows give clone size only sometimes, using once, few, many, or a class for an expanded clone.

NA	TRBV5-1	TRBJ2-7	TRBD1	TGCGCCAGCAGCTTCTCAGGACAGGGGAGTTCCTACGAGCAGTACTTC	CASSFSGQGSSYEQYF
once	TRBV5-4	TRBJ2-7	TRBD1	TGTGCCAGCAGCTCCCGGGACAGGGTGGGTGCGCAGTACTTC	CASSSRDRVGAQYF
few	TRBV15	TRBJ1-2	NA	TGTGCCACCAGCAGAGATGTGACACGCTACACCTTC	CATSRDVTRYTF
NA	TRBV28	TRBJ2-7	NA	TGTGCCAGCAGTGCCAGGGGCTACAGGGTGCGGTCCTACGAGCAGTACTTC	CASSARGYRVRSYEQYF
NA	TRBV28	TRBJ2-7	TRBD1	TGTGCCAGCACCACAGGGGGATCCTACGAGCAGTACTTC	CASTTGGSYEQYF
NA	TRBV6-4	TRBJ2-7	NA	TGTGCCAGCAGTGCCCCCCTCGGCGAGCAGTACTTC	CASSAPLGEQYF
NA	TRBV6-5	TRBJ2-7	TRBD1	TGTGCCAGCAGACGACAGGGGGGAGGCTACGAGCAGTACTTC	CASRRQGGGYEQYF
NA	TRBV18	TRBJ2-2	NA	TGTGCCAGCTCACTAGCCGGGCCCAACACCGGGGAGCTGTTTTTT	CASSLAGPNTGELFF
NA	TRBV7-2	TRBJ1-5	TRBD1	TGTGCCAGCAGCAATGGACAGGGCAATCAGCCCCAGCATTTT	CASSNGQGNQPQHF
NA	TRBV11-2	TRBJ2-2	NA	TGTGCCAGCACCCTGGACAGCCACACCGGGGAGCTGTTTTTT	CASTLDSHTGELFF
few	TRBV11-3	TRBJ2-7	NA	TGTGCCAGCAGCTTAGGAGGGGCAATAGGCGAGCAGTACTTC	CASSLGGAIGEQYF
NA	TRBV5-1	TRBJ2-2	TRBD2	TGCGCCAGCAGCTTGGAACTAGCGGGATCCACCGGGGAGCTGTTTTTT	CASSLELAGSTGELFF
NA	TRBV28	TRBJ2-1	NA	TGTGCCAGCAGTTTACCTGGCGAATCGGGAAATGAGCAGTTCTTC	CASSLPGESGNEQFF
NA	TRBV19	TRBJ2-6	NA	TGTGCCAGTACCGACCCCAGCTCTGGGGCCAACGTCCTGACTTTC	CASTDPSSGANVLTF
once	TRBV5-6	TRBJ2-5	NA	TGTGCCAGCAGCCCGGTGGACACCCTGCTGGGAGAGACCCAGTACTTC	CASSPVDTLLGETQYF
NA	TRBV11-3	TRBJ2-2	NA	TGTGCCAGCAGCCCTTCGACCGCCACCGGGGAGCTGTTTTTT	CASSPSTATGELFF
NA	TRBV5-1	TRBJ2-3	NA	TGCGCCAGCAGCCTTCGTGGCGGCGGATCAGATACGCAGTATTTT	CASSLRGGGSDTQYF
NA	TRBV5-1	TRBJ2-3	TRBD2	TGCGCCAGCAGCTTGGTCAGCGGGAGTGGGACAGATACGCAGTATTTT	CASSLVSGSGTDTQYF
NA	TRBV6-5	TRBJ2-1	NA	TGTGCCAGCAGTTACTCCCAGCTAGGTGGTGACAATGAGCAGTTCTTC	CASSYSQLGGDNEQFF
NA	TRBV2	TRBJ2-7	NA	TGTGCCAGCGGGGCCAGAACCTACGAGCAGTACTTC	CASGARTYEQYF
NA	TRBV4-3	TRBJ2-7	NA	TGCGCCAGCAGCCAAGGGCAGGCCTACGAGCAGTACTTC	CASSQGQAYEQYF
NA	TRBV25-1	TRBJ2-5	NA	TGTGCCAGCAGTGAAGCTGCGGGTTTGGGCGAGTACTTC	CASSEAAGLGEYF
NA	TRBV9	TRBJ2-2	NA	TGTGCCAGCAGCCCCACCCCCAGGGACGGGGAGCTGTTTTTT	CASSPTPRDGELFF
NA	TRBV4-3	TRBJ2-2	TRBD2	TGCGCCAGCAGCCTCGGACTAGCGTCGAACACCGGGGAGCTGTTTTTT	CASSLGLASNTGELFF